The 13 T cell receptor beta chains listed next were all sequenced from one sample in a study of PD-1 blockade in classical Hodgkin lymphoma. Time point given: newly diagnosed, previously untreated cHL patient sample. The protocol was immunoSEQ multiplex PCR, while the TCRdb copy is restricted to in-frame clones and leaves out a portion. The sample holds tens of thousands of clones, about 94% seen once. Source material: peripheral blood mononuclear cells (PBMCs). These receptor sequences come from a human donor with classical Hodgkin lymphoma.

This chain uses TRBV30 with TRBJ1-4; weak D call: TRBD1 (5 bases). The CDR3 length is 15 residues. The germline V gene encodes CDR1 GTSNPN and CDR2 SVGIG (reference sequence). Deletions cut 1 base from V and 4 bases from J, with 13 bases between. CDR3 region: CAWSAGDRVNEKLFF. The CDR3 DNA reads as TGTGCCTGGAGTGCGGGAGACAGAGTTAATGAAAAACTGTTTTTT.

The V gene is TRBV28, the J gene TRBJ2-7; 9 bases are shared with TRBD1. The CDR3 extends over 14 amino acids. The V gene end was trimmed by 6 bases and the J gene end by 4 bases; junction bases not matched to a gene: 7. CDR1 is MDHEN and CDR2 is SYDVKM in the germline V gene. In nucleotides, the CDR3 is TGTGCCAGCAGGGAACAGGGGGCTGTGTACGAGCAGTACTTC. Translated: CASREQGAVYEQYF.

This chain connects TRBV19 to TRBJ1-1, with unresolved D. Trimming left V 6 bases short and J 1 base short, with 15 bases between. The CDR3 has 15 residues. The germline CDR1 and CDR2 sequences are LNHDA and SQIVND (reference sequence). For the CDR3, the DNA is TGTGCCAGTAGCACTAGGATAGGACCGAACACTGAAGCTTTCTTT. This codes for CASSTRIGPNTEAFF.

The chain carries TRBV18 and TRBJ2-5; D call uncertain. The V end lost 1 base, the J end lost 5 bases, and 14 bases lay between the germline ends. This CDR3 comprises 15 residues. CDR1 is KGHSH, CDR2 LQKENI, per germline. The chain's CDR3 is CASSPRGIGSETQYF. The DNA of the CDR3 is TGTGCCAGCTCACCACGGGGAATCGGTTCTGAGACCCAGTACTTC.

V usage is TRBV5-6 and J usage is TRBJ2-5, with 7 bases matching TRBD2. The junction had 9 bases not matched to a gene; V was cut back by 4 bases and J by 0 bases. The CDR3 sequence is 16 residues long. Germline V gene data show CDR1 as SGHDT and CDR2 as YYEEEE. The CDR3 loop is CASSRIGRGDQETQYF. DNA for the CDR3: TGTGCCAGCAGCCGAATAGGACGGGGGGACCAAGAGACCCAGTACTTC. Together with reference TRBV5-6 and TRBJ2-5, the CDR3 gives the full variable domain: DAGVTQSPTHLIKTRGQQVTLRCSPKSGHDTVSWYQQALGQGPQFIFQYYEEEERQRGNFPDRFSGHQFPNYSSELNVNALLLGDSALYLCASSRIGRGDQETQYFGPGTRLLVL.

The chain joins TRBV27 to TRBJ2-7; 9 bases align to TRBD1. The CDR3 runs to 16 residues. Germline lookup yields CDR1 MNHEY and CDR2 SMNVEV (reference sequence). V lost 0 bases to trimming and J lost 5 bases; unmatched junction nucleotides: 8. This chain's CDR3 is CASSLSHRDRVNEQYF. The CDR3 bases are TGTGCCAGCAGTTTATCTCACCGGGACAGGGTTAACGAGCAGTACTTC.

The chain joins TRBV7-6 to TRBJ2-7, with a weak D call TRBD2 (5 bases). V lost 7 bases, J lost 6 bases, and 10 bases lay in between. There are 11 residues in the CDR3. The germline gives CDR1 SGHVS, CDR2 FNYEAQ. This CDR3 is CASTHEGEQYF. CDR3 DNA sequence: TGTGCCAGCACTCACGAGGGCGAGCAGTACTTC.

This clone has a single count. The chain joins TRBV28 to TRBJ2-7, with D perhaps assigned TRBD1 or TRBD2 (8 bases each). Germline CDR1 reads MDHEN; CDR2 reads SYDVKM. The CDR3 length is 15 residues. The V end lost 6 bases, the J end lost 5 bases, and 20 bases lay between the germline ends. The CDR3: CASRNGGDRIDEQYF. CDR3 DNA: TGTGCCAGCAGAAACGGGGGGGACAGGATCGACGAGCAGTACTTC.

The chain links TRBV6-1 to TRBJ2-2; unclear D gene. Germline V gives CDR1 MNHNS, CDR2 SASEGT. With 5 bases removed from V and 7 bases from J, the gap between germline ends came to 8 bases. This CDR3 is 12 amino acids long. Here the CDR3 reads CASSRFGGELFF. CDR3 sequence (DNA): TGTGCCAGCAGTAGATTCGGCGGGGAGCTGTTTTTT.

The chain couples TRBV5-6 to TRBJ1-2; D remains ambiguous. Germline values: CDR1 SGHDT, CDR2 YYEEEE. This CDR3 is built from 12 residues. V was pared by 3 bases and J by 8 bases, with 11 bases between. For the CDR3, the DNA is TGTGCCAGCAGCTCTTTGCCCGGGGGCTACACCTTC. It yields the protein CASSSLPGGYTF.

The V gene is TRBV2, the J gene TRBJ2-2; TRBD1 agrees at 7 bases. The germline gives CDR1 SNHLY, CDR2 FYNNEI. This CDR3 is 14 amino acids long. The J segment lost 6 bases and the V segment lost 6 bases, leaving 7 bases of the junction unmatched. This CDR3 reads CASRNRDRAGELFF. CDR3 bases: TGTGCCAGCAGAAACCGCGACAGGGCCGGGGAGCTGTTTTTT.

The J gene is TRBJ2-2, the V gene TRBV6-4; unclear D gene. The germline CDR1 and CDR2 sequences are MRHNA and SNTAGT. Trimming cost V 2 bases and J 2 bases, with 6 bases left between them. The CDR3 consists of 14 residues. The DNA of the CDR3 is TGTGCCAGCAGTGACGGTACTAACACCGGGGAGCTGTTTTTT. Amino acids: CASSDGTNTGELFF.

This chain joins TRBV10-3 and TRBJ2-1; tentative D call: TRBD1 (6 bases). CDR3 size: 16 residues. V was trimmed by 2 bases and J by 5 bases, leaving 16 bases between them. The germline V gene encodes CDR1 ENHRY and CDR2 SYGVKD. This chain's CDR3 is CAISEDAPGQDNEQFF. The DNA for the CDR3 is TGTGCCATCAGTGAGGACGCTCCGGGACAAGACAATGAGCAGTTCTTC.